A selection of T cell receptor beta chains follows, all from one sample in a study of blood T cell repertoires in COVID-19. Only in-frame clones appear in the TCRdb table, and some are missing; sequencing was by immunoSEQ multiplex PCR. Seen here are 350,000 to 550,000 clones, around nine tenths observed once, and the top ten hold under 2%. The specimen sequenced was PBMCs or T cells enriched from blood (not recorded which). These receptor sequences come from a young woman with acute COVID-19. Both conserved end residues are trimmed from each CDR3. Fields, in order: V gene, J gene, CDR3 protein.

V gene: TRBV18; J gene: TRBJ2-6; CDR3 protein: ASSPQAVYTSGANVLT
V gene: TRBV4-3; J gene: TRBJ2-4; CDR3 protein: ASSRETGVRAIQY
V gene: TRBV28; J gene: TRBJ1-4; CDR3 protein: ASSRQVFNEKLF
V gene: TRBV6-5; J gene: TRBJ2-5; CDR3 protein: ASSYSGAQETQY
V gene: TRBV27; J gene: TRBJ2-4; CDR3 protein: ASRGMGGAKNIQY
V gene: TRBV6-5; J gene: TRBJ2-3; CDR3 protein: ASSYSLGQLTDTQY
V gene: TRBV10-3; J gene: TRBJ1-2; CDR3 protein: AITPRAGDSGYT
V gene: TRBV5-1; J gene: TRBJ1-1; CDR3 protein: ASSLGEANTEAF
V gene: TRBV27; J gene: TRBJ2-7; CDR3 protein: ASSYSPLGEQY
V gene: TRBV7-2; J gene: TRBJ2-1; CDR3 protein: ASSLAVGHSSYNEQF
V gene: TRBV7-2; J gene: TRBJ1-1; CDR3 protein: ASSPSALNTEAF
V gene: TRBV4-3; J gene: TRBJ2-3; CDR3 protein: ASSQDPTGSTGDTQY
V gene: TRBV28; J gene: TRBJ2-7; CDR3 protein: ASSSSGQALF
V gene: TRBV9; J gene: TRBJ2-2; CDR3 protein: ASSTDREYTGELF
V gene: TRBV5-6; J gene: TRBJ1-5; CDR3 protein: ASSLGDRGYQPQH
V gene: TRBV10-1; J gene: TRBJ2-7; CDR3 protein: ASSDRDTSDEQY
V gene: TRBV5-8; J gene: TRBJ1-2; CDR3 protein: ASSLSGYYGYT
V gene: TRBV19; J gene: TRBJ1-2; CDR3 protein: ASSTGTVFYT
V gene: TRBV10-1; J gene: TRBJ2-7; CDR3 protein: ASSELGGEQY